The sequence of this T cell receptor beta chain was determined in a study of CD8 T cells in Susac syndrome. Reverse transcription used roughly 0.5 to 1 ug RNA and random hexamers. Amplification of TCR beta CDR3 was carried out by immunoSEQ multiplex PCR, which covered 54 Vbeta and 13 Jbeta segments. TCRdb processed the immunoSEQ multiplex PCR reads anew with MiXCR; each CDR3 protein has one entry. The sample yields under 200,000 distinct CDR3 sequences, approximately 95% seen once. The CDR3 totals 14 residues. Germline assignment: CDR1 DFQATT and CDR2 SNEGSKA (reference sequence). The germline V and J ends were trimmed by 4 bases and 6 bases, with 15 bases remaining between them. The controls were healthy donors who were matched for age and sex. The CD8+ and CD4+ T cells were isolated magnetically using a negative isolation approach, whereas the TEMRA cells were enriched by FACS.

Sequenced: CD4+ T cells from PBMCs. This sequence was found in a human donor in good health. The V call is TRBV20-1, the J call TRBJ2-2; D gene ambiguous. The CDR3 sequence: CSATNLNSAGELFF. The CDR3 bases are TGCAGTGCTACTAACCTCAATTCTGCCGGGGAGCTGTTTTTT.